This entry concerns a single TCR beta chain. TCRdb's table, derived via immunoSEQ multiplex PCR, lists solely in-frame clones and lacks some. The sample includes roughly 220,000 clones, 86% of them seen just once. This CDR3 comprises 15 residues. J gave up 8 bases and V 0 bases, and 8 bases lay outside the gene matches. Germline CDR1 reads SGHRS; CDR2 reads YFSETQ. The data originate from a study of blood T cell repertoires in COVID-19. Background on the study: PBMCs, B-cell-depleted T cells, or T cells were the source of the cDNA or gDNA that made up the material.

The chain combines TRBV5-1 with TRBJ2-1; 7 nucleotides line up with TRBD1. The sequence was obtained from a man in his thirties or forties who had recovered from COVID-19. The sequencing input was peripheral blood. The CDR3 sequence: CASSLETGALYEQFF. DNA of the CDR3: TGCGCCAGCAGCTTGGAAACAGGGGCCCTGTATGAGCAGTTCTTC.